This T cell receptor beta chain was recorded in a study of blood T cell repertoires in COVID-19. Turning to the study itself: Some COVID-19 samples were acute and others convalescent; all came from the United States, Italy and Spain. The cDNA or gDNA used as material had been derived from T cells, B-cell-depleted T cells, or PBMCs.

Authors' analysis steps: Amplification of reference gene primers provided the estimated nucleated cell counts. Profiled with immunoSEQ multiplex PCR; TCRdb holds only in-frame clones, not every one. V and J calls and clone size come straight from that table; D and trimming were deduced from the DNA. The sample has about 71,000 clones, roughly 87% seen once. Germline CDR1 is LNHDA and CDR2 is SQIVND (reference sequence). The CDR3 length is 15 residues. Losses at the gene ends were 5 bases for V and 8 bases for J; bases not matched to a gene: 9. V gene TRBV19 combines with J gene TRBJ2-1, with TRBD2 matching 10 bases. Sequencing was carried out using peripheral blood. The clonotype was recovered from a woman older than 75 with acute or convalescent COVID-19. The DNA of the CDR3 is TGTGCCAGTAGTTCCGAGCGGGAGGGCCGAGATGAGCAGTTCTTC. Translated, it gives CASSSEREGRDEQFF. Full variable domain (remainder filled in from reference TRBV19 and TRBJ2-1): DGGITQSPKYLFRKEGQNVTLSCEQNLNHDAMYWYRQDPGQGLRLIYYSQIVNDFQKGDIAEGYSVSREKKESFPLTVTSAQKNPTAFYLCASSSEREGRDEQFFGPGTRLTVL.